The rows below give T cell receptor beta chains drawn from one sample of a study of shared clonotypes between healthy human individuals. Profiling relied on immunoSEQ multiplex PCR, and the TCRdb table lists in-frame clones only, not all of them. The data hold 2.3 million or so clones, with 85% to 95% observed a single time. The sequenced sample was naive CD4+ T cells from PBMCs. The receptor set was obtained from a man between 18 and 29 years old in good health. Some clones in this sample may be carry-over from other donors' samples. Each CDR3 is given with its conserved first and last residue. Fields, in order: CDR3 DNA, CDR3 protein, V gene, J gene, D gene, clone size. The D gene is left open where the match is weak. A clone size is listed for some rows: how often the clone was seen (once, few, many), or a class if it is expanded.

CDR3 DNA: TGTGCCACCAGCAGAGAACCCTCCTATGGCTACACCTTC
CDR3 protein: CATSREPSYGYTF
V gene: TRBV15
J gene: TRBJ1-2
D gene: -
clone size: -

CDR3 DNA: TGCGCCAGCAGCTTTCAAGGGGCAGGGTACACTGAAGCTTTCTTT
CDR3 protein: CASSFQGAGYTEAFF
V gene: TRBV5-1
J gene: TRBJ1-1
D gene: -
clone size: -

CDR3 DNA: TGTGCCAGCAGACCCCATGAGAGAGAGAACACTGAAGCTTTCTTT
CDR3 protein: CASRPHERENTEAFF
V gene: TRBV6-5
J gene: TRBJ1-1
D gene: -
clone size: -

CDR3 DNA: TGTGCCAGCGGTAGGGGCAGGGCGGGCAATGAGCAGTTCTTC
CDR3 protein: CASGRGRAGNEQFF
V gene: TRBV5-4
J gene: TRBJ2-1
D gene: -
clone size: -

CDR3 DNA: TGTGCCAGCGGACTCAGGGAAGTCTCTGGAAACACCATATATTTT
CDR3 protein: CASGLREVSGNTIYF
V gene: TRBV28
J gene: TRBJ1-3
D gene: -
clone size: -

CDR3 DNA: TGTGCCAGCAGCAAAAACGGGGGACTGGAAGAGACCCAGTACTTC
CDR3 protein: CASSKNGGLEETQYF
V gene: TRBV7-3
J gene: TRBJ2-5
D gene: -
clone size: -

CDR3 DNA: TGTGCCAGTAGTATTGGGACAGTGAACACCGGGGAGCTGTTTTTT
CDR3 protein: CASSIGTVNTGELFF
V gene: TRBV19
J gene: TRBJ2-2
D gene: TRBD1
clone size: -

CDR3 DNA: TGTGCCAGCAGTACCCGGACAGGGGACCAGCCCCAGCATTTT
CDR3 protein: CASSTRTGDQPQHF
V gene: TRBV27
J gene: TRBJ1-5
D gene: TRBD1
clone size: -

CDR3 DNA: TGTGCCAGCAGTTACAGGGACCGAGGGGGGTACGAGCAGTACTTC
CDR3 protein: CASSYRDRGGYEQYF
V gene: TRBV6-5
J gene: TRBJ2-7
D gene: -
clone size: -

CDR3 DNA: TGTGCCACCAGCAGAAACAGGGGGGAGACTTTCTTT
CDR3 protein: CATSRNRGETFF
V gene: TRBV15
J gene: TRBJ1-1
D gene: TRBD1
clone size: once

CDR3 DNA: TGTGCCAGCAGTTTAAGGGACAGAGATTTTTACGAGCAGTACTTC
CDR3 protein: CASSLRDRDFYEQYF
V gene: TRBV28
J gene: TRBJ2-7
D gene: TRBD1
clone size: -

CDR3 DNA: TGTGCCAGCAGTGCGACTAGCGGATTCTTCCCAAGCTCCTACAATGAGCAGTTCTTC
CDR3 protein: CASSATSGFFPSSYNEQFF
V gene: TRBV27
J gene: TRBJ2-1
D gene: TRBD2
clone size: once

CDR3 DNA: TGTGCCAGCATCCGTTCGGGGGGTGGTAACTATGGCTACACCTTC
CDR3 protein: CASIRSGGGNYGYTF
V gene: TRBV6-1
J gene: TRBJ1-2
D gene: -
clone size: -

CDR3 DNA: TGTGCCTGGAGTGGGGACGGGTATCAGCCCCAGCATTTT
CDR3 protein: CAWSGDGYQPQHF
V gene: TRBV30
J gene: TRBJ1-5
D gene: -
clone size: -

CDR3 DNA: TGTGCCAGCAGCCACGGTCCCGACTTCTCTGGGGCCAACGTCCTGACTTTC
CDR3 protein: CASSHGPDFSGANVLTF
V gene: TRBV9
J gene: TRBJ2-6
D gene: -
clone size: -

CDR3 DNA: TGTGCCAGCAGCATGACAGGGGCCAGCTCCTACGAGCAGTACTTC
CDR3 protein: CASSMTGASSYEQYF
V gene: TRBV9
J gene: TRBJ2-7
D gene: TRBD1
clone size: -

CDR3 DNA: TGTGCCAGCAGCCGCTGGGACAGGGTGACAGCTGAAGCTTTCTTT
CDR3 protein: CASSRWDRVTAEAFF
V gene: TRBV5-5
J gene: TRBJ1-1
D gene: TRBD1
clone size: -

CDR3 DNA: TGTGCCTGGAGTGGGGGACTTCTGGAGCAGTTCTTC
CDR3 protein: CAWSGGLLEQFF
V gene: TRBV30
J gene: TRBJ2-1
D gene: -
clone size: -

CDR3 DNA: TGTGCCAGCAGCCAGGGCGGGCAGGGGACTTTCTTT
CDR3 protein: CASSQGGQGTFF
V gene: TRBV11-2
J gene: TRBJ1-1
D gene: -
clone size: -

CDR3 DNA: TGTGCCAGCAGCGTAGCGGGGGGCGGGGGAGATCAGCAGTTCTTC
CDR3 protein: CASSVAGGGGDQQFF
V gene: TRBV9
J gene: TRBJ2-1
D gene: -
clone size: -

CDR3 DNA: TGTGCCAGCAGATCCATAGCGGGCCAAAAAAACATTCAGTACTTC
CDR3 protein: CASRSIAGQKNIQYF
V gene: TRBV13
J gene: TRBJ2-4
D gene: TRBD2
clone size: -